What follows describes a single T cell receptor beta chain. As yet, its antigen is unknown. Mismatch with germline at one junction end may stem from a read error. The data were taken from a study of blood T cells in healthy people across ages. General study points: Fewer expanded clones and more diversity marked long-lived versus aged donors. TCR beta diversity tracked closely with naive T cell percentage. Lack of knowledge of donor CMV status possibly confounded expanded clonotype changes.

Germline V gene lookup returns CDR1 SEHNR and CDR2 FQNEAQ (reference sequence). This CDR3 comprises 13 residues. Alongside a J-beta primer mix, a sample-barcoded 5' primer served in a second PCR lasting roughly 6 to 12 cycles. Carrying 12 random nucleotides, a template-switch adaptor labeled each individual cDNA molecule. One entry per CDR3 protein results from TCRdb running MiXCR on the 5' RACE reads. In the table there are 850,000 to 1,300,000 distinct CDR3 sequences, under 45% of which are singletons. The sequenced sample was blood. The sequence was collected from a woman aged 55-70 years in good health. This rearrangement joins TRBV7-9 to TRBJ2-5, with 8 bases aligning to TRBD1. The J call could be wrong; TRBJ2-7 is a better fit for the DNA end. CDR3 protein: CACSLDRGYEQYF. The CDR3 DNA is TGTGCCTGCAGCCTAGACAGGGGCTACGAGCAGTACTTC.